The present T cell receptor beta chain was sequenced within a study of T cell responses to AZD1222 COVID-19 vaccine. Study-wide results and caveats: White British donors predominated, females outnumbered males, and clonal diversity was possibly underestimated. After the peak T cell response, and only then, were repertoires sampled.

In the case of this clone: Antigen: not known.

V dropped 4 bases and J dropped 4 bases, with 16 bases sitting between them. The CDR3 runs 15 residues. The germline gives CDR1 KGHDR, CDR2 SFDVKD. This table comes from immunoSEQ multiplex PCR, and its TCRdb copy is limited to in-frame clones, with some not included. The sample yields 150,000 to 200,000 clones, 85% to 90% seen once. The specimen was peripheral blood, collected on day 0 of AZD1222 vaccination. This TCR was sampled from an adult in good health. The chain employs TRBV24-1 and TRBJ2-7; D unclear. CDR3 sequence reads: CATSDQTDTKYEQYF. The CDR3, as DNA: TGTGCCACCAGTGACCAAACCGATACTAAATACGAGCAGTACTTC.